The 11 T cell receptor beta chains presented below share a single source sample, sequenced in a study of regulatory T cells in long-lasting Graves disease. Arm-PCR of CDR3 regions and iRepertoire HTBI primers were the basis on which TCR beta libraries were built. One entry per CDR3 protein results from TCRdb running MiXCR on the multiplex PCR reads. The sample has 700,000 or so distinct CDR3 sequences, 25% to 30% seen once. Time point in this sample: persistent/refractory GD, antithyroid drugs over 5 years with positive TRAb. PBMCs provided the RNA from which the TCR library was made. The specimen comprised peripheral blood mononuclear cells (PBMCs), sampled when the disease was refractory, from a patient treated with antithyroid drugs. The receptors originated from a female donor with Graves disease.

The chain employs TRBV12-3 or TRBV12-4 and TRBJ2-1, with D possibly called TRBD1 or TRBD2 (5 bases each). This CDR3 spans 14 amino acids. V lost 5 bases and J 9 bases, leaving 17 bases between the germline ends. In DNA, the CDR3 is TGTGCCAGCAGTCACCGGGACCCCCGGGGTGAGCAGTTCTTC. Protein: CASSHRDPRGEQFF.

The chain's CDR3 is CASRSIRDRGYSNQPQHF. The CDR3 DNA reads as TGTGCCAGCAGATCCATCCGGGACAGGGGCTATAGCAATCAGCCCCAGCATTTT. This chain links TRBV28 with TRBJ1-5; 10 positions agree with TRBD1. The V gene's germline CDR1 is MDHEN and CDR2 SYDVKM. CDR3 length: 18 residues. Germline trimming cut 6 bases from V and 0 bases from J; bases unmatched to any gene: 11.

The CDR3 sequence: CASSPPGQNYEQYF. As DNA, the CDR3 is TGTGCCAGCAGCCCCCCCGGTCAGAACTACGAGCAGTACTTC. This rearrangement joins TRBV7-9 to TRBJ2-7; no clear D gene. The CDR3 loop spans 14 amino acids. The V and J ends lost 5 bases and 3 bases respectively, with 14 bases between them. Germline lookup yields CDR1 SEHNR and CDR2 FQNEAQ (reference sequence).

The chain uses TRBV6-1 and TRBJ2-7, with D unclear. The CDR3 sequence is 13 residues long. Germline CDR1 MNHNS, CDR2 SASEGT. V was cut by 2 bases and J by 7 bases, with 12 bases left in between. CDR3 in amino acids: CASSEILAREQYF. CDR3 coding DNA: TGTGCCAGCAGTGAAATATTGGCGCGGGAGCAGTACTTC.

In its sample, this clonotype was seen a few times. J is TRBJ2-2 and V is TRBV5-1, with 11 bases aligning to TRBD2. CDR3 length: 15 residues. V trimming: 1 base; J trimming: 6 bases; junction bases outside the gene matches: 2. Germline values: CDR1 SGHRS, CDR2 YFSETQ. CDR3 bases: TGCGCCAGCAGCTTGAAACTAGCGGGAGCCGGGGAGCTGTTTTTT. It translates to CASSLKLAGAGELFF.

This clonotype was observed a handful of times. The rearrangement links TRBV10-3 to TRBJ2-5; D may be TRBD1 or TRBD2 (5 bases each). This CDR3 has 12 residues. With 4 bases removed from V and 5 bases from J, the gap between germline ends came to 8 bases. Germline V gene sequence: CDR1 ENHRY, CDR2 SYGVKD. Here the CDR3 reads CAISGGDETQYF. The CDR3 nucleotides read TGTGCCATCAGTGGAGGGGACGAGACCCAGTACTTC.

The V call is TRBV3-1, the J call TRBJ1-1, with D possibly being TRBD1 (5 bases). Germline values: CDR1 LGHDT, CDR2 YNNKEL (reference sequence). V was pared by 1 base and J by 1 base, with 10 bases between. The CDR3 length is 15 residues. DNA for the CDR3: TGTGCCAGCAGCCAAGTCGGGGCCAGGAACACTGAAGCTTTCTTT. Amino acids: CASSQVGARNTEAFF.

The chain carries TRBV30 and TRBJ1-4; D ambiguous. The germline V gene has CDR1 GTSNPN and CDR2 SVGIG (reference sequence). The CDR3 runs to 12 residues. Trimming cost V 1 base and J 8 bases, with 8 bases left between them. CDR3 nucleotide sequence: TGTGCCTGGAGTGAAGGGTCCGAAAAACTGTTTTTT. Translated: CAWSEGSEKLFF.

CDR3 nucleotides: TGCGCCAGCAGTAACTTGCAGGTTCAAGAGACCCAGTACTTC. It specifies CASSNLQVQETQYF. The J gene is TRBJ2-5, the V gene TRBV5-1; D not resolved. Germline CDR1 is SGHRS and CDR2 is YFSETQ. This CDR3 is built from 14 residues. V gave up 5 bases and J gave up 2 bases, with 13 bases separating them.

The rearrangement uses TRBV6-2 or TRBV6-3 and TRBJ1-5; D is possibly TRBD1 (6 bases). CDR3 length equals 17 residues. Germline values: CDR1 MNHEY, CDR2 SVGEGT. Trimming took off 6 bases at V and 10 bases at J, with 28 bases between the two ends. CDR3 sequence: CASRGARQISPRVPQHF. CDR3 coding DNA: TGTGCCAGCAGGGGGGCTCGACAGATCAGCCCCAGGGTTCCCCAGCATTTT.

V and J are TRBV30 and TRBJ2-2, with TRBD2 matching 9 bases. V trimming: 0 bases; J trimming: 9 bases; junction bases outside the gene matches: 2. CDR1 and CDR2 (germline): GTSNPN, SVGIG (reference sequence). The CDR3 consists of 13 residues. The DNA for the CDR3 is TGTGCCTGGAGTGTCACTAGCGGGCGGGAGCTGTTTTTT. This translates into CAWSVTSGRELFF.